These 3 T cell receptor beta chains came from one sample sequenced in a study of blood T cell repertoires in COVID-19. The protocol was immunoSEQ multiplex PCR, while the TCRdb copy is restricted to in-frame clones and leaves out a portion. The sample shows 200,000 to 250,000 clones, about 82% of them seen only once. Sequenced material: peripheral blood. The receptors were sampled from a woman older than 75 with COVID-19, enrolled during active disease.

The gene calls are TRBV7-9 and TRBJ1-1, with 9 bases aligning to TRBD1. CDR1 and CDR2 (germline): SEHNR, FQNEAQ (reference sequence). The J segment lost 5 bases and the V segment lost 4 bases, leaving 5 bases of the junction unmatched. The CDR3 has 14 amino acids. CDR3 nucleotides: TGTGCCAGCAGCTCGGGACAGGGTGTAACTGAAGCTTTCTTT. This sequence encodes CASSSGQGVTEAFF.

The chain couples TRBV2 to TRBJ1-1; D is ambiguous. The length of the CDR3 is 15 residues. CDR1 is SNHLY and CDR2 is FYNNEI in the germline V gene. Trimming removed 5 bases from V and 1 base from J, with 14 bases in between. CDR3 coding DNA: TGTGCCAGCAGTTCAGCAGGATCTCCGAACACTGAAGCTTTCTTT. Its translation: CASSSAGSPNTEAFF.

DNA of the CDR3: TGTGCCAGCAGCGTACATGCAACTAATGAAAAACTGTTTTTT. It encodes CASSVHATNEKLFF. The chain recombines TRBV9 with TRBJ1-4; D remains unclear. The CDR3 is 14 amino acids. Germline V gene sequence: CDR1 SGDLS, CDR2 YYNGEE. V shed 1 base and J shed 0 bases, with 4 bases lying between them.